What follows is one T cell receptor (beta chain) and its context. This sample was taken from a study of T cell changes during pregnancy in multiple sclerosis. Trimming cost V 7 bases and J 2 bases; bases outside gene matches: 2. The CDR3 contains 14 residues. Germline V CDR1 and CDR2: SGHRS, YFSETQ. The protocol was immunoSEQ multiplex PCR, while the TCRdb copy is restricted to in-frame clones and leaves out a portion. The data show around 75,000 clones, with roughly 90% seen just once and over 0.8% held by the top ten. The source of this sequence is a female donor in good health, enrolled as a control in a pregnancy study. Sequenced material: peripheral blood, taken in the first trimester of pregnancy. The chain carries TRBV5-1 and TRBJ2-1; 11 bases are shared with TRBD2. In nucleotides, the CDR3 is TGCGCCAGCCAACTAGCGGGAGCCTACAATGAGCAGTTCTTC. Amino acids: CASQLAGAYNEQFF.